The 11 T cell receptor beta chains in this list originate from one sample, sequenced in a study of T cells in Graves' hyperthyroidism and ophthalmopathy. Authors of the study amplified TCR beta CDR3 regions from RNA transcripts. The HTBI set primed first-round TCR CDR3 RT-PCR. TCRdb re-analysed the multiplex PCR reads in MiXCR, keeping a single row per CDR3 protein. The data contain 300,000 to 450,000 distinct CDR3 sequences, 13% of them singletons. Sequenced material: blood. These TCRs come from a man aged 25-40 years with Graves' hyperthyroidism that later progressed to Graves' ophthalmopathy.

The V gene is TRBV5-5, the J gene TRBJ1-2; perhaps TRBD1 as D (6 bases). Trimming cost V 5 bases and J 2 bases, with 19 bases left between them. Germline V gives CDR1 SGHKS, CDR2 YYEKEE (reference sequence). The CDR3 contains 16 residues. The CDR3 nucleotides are TGTGCCAGCAGTATTGACCTGGAGGGGGACAACTATGGCTACACCTTC. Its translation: CASSIDLEGDNYGYTF.

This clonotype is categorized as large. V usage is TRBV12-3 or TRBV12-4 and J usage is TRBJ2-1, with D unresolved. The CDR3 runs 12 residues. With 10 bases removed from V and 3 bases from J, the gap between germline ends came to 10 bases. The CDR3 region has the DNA TGTGCCACCGCGACCGACTACAATGAGCAGTTCTTC. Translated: CATATDYNEQFF.

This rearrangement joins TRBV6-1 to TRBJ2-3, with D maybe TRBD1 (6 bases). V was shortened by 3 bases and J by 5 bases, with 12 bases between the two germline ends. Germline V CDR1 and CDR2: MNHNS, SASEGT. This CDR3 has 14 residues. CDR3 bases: TGTGCCAGCAGTGAGATGGCAGGGGTAGATACGCAGTATTTT. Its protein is CASSEMAGVDTQYF.

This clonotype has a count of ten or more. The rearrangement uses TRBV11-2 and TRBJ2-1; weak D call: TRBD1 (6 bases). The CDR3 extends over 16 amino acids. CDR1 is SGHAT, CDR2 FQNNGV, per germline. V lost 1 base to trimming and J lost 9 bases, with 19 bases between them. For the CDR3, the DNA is TGTGCCAGCAGCTTAGGGGTCAGGGGACCTGTGGGTGAGCAGTTCTTC. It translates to CASSLGVRGPVGEQFF.

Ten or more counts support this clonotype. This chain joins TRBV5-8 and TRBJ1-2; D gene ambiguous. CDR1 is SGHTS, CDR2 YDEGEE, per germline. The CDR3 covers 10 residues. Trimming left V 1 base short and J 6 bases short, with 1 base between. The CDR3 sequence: CASSLHGYTF. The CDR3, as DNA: TGTGCCAGCAGCTTGCATGGCTACACCTTC.

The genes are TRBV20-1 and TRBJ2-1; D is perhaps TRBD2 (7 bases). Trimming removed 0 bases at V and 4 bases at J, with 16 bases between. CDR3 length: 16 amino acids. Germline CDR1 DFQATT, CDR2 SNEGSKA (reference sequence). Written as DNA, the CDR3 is TGCAGTGCTAGAGATCCGCGGGGGCCGGGTTACAATGAGCAGTTCTTC. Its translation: CSARDPRGPGYNEQFF.

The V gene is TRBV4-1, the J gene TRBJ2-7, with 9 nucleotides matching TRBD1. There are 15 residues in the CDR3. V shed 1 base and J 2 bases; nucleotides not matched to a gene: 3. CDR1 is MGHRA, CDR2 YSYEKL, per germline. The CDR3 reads CASSQGRQGAYEQYF. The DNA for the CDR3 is TGCGCCAGCAGCCAAGGGAGACAGGGGGCCTACGAGCAGTACTTC.

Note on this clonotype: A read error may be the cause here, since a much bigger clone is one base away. The CDR3, as DNA: TGTGCCAGCAGCGCCTCTACTAGCGGGGTACTCGGGGCCCAGTACTTC. Encoded protein: CASSASTSGVLGAQYF. This sequence joins TRBV3-1 and TRBJ2-5, with TRBD2 matching 10 bases. The germline CDR1 and CDR2 sequences are LGHDT and YNNKEL (reference sequence). This CDR3 region has 16 residues. With V trimmed by 5 bases and J by 9 bases, 15 bases remained unmatched.

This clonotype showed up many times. In DNA, the CDR3 is TGTGCCAGCAGCCCCGGCGGGGGTTCCAATCAGCCCCAGCATTTT. Protein product: CASSPGGGSNQPQHF. The chain carries TRBV7-2 and TRBJ1-5, with D maybe TRBD1 (5 bases). Trimming took 5 bases from V and 3 from J, leaving 14 bases between them. In germline, CDR1 is SGHTA, CDR2 FQGNSA. This CDR3 spans 15 amino acids. Drawing the rest from reference TRBV7-2 and TRBJ1-5, the complete variable domain is GAGVSQSPSNKVTEKGKDVELRCDPISGHTALYWYRQSLGQGLEFLIYFQGNSAPDKSGLPSDRFSAERTGGSVSTLTIQRTQQEDSAVYLCASSPGGGSNQPQHFGDGTRLSIL.

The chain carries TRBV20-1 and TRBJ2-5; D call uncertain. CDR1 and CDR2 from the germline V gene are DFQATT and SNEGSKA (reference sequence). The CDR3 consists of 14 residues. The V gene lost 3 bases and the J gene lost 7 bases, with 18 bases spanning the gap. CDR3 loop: CSASRVSGPLTQYF. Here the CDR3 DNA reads TGCAGTGCTAGTCGAGTGTCAGGCCCCTTGACCCAGTACTTC.

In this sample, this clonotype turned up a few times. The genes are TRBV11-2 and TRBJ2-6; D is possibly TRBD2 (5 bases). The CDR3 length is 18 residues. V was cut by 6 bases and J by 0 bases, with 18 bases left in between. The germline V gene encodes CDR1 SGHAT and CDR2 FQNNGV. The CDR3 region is CASRTPGSGISGANVLTF. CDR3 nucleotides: TGTGCCAGCAGAACCCCGGGGAGTGGGATCTCTGGGGCCAACGTCCTGACTTTC.